A selection of T cell receptor beta chains follows, all from one sample in a study of T cells after yellow fever vaccination. MiXCR was run by TCRdb on the 5' RACE reads, yielding one entry per CDR3 protein. The sample has 300,000 to 350,000 distinct CDR3 sequences; approximately 4.3% are singletons. This specimen was PBMCs, taken 15 days after the yellow fever booster vaccination. These TCRs come from a man aged 18 to 30 who received the YFV17D yellow fever vaccine. Both conserved end residues are part of each CDR3. The D gene is left open where the match is weak. Clone size is stated in some rows and not others, as once, few, many or a class when expanded.

.	TRBJ2-1	TRBV9	TRBD2	CASSVDSGGAYEQFF	TGTGCCAGCAGCGTAGATAGCGGGGGGGCCTATGAGCAGTTCTTC
many	TRBJ2-2	TRBV7-3	.	CASSPGTTGELFF	TGTGCCAGCAGCCCCGGGACAACCGGGGAGCTGTTTTTT
many	TRBJ1-1	TRBV20-1	.	CSALGGEGAFF	TGCAGTGCCTTGGGAGGAGAGGGGGCTTTCTTT
few	TRBJ2-4	TRBV24-1	.	CATSDRSLAKNIQYF	TGTGCCACCAGTGATCGATCTCTAGCCAAAAACATTCAGTACTTC
few	TRBJ2-1	TRBV3-1	TRBD2	CASSFPSGGSYNEQFF	TGTGCCAGCAGCTTCCCTAGCGGGGGGTCCTACAATGAGCAGTTCTTC
few	TRBJ1-4	TRBV7-8	.	CASSLVAGDEKLFF	TGTGCCAGCAGCTTAGTGGCAGGGGATGAAAAACTGTTTTTT
many	TRBJ2-5	TRBV6-5	TRBD1	CASSTGQAQETQYF	TGTGCCAGCAGTACCGGACAGGCCCAAGAGACCCAGTACTTC
.	TRBJ1-1	TRBV11-1	.	CASSFGGYGEAFF	TGTGCCAGCAGCTTTGGGGGGTATGGTGAAGCTTTCTTT
few	TRBJ2-1	TRBV12-3/TRBV12-4	TRBD2	CASSITSGGHNEQFF	TGTGCCAGCAGTATAACTAGCGGGGGGCACAATGAGCAGTTCTTC
few	TRBJ1-1	TRBV20-1	.	CSALSTVGFGDTEAFF	TGCAGTGCCCTCTCCACGGTAGGGTTTGGAGACACTGAAGCTTTCTTT
few	TRBJ1-6	TRBV10-3	.	CAISAIRGGIYNSPLHF	TGTGCCATCAGCGCTATCCGGGGCGGAATCTATAATTCACCCCTCCACTTT
many	TRBJ2-5	TRBV4-2	.	CASSQDRPGQETQYF	TGTGCCAGCAGCCAAGATCGTCCAGGACAAGAGACCCAGTACTTC
many	TRBJ1-1	TRBV9	.	CASSVGVRGTDTEAFF	TGTGCCAGCAGCGTAGGGGTGAGGGGAACGGACACTGAAGCTTTCTTT
few	TRBJ2-2	TRBV5-1	.	CASSRDSNTGELFF	TGCGCCAGCAGCAGGGACTCGAACACCGGGGAGCTGTTTTTT
few	TRBJ1-3	TRBV7-9	.	CASSQFSGNTIYF	TGTGCCAGCAGTCAATTCTCTGGAAACACCATATATTTT
many	TRBJ2-5	TRBV11-1	.	CASSLGFGETQYF	TGTGCCAGCAGCTTGGGGTTCGGAGAGACCCAGTACTTC
many	TRBJ1-5	TRBV5-5	.	CASSSFGQPQHF	TGTGCCAGCAGCTCGTTCGGGCAGCCCCAGCATTTT
few	TRBJ1-1	TRBV25-1	.	CASRGGVWTEAFF	TGTGCCAGCAGAGGCGGGGTGTGGACTGAAGCTTTCTTT
many	TRBJ1-4	TRBV5-1	TRBD1	CASSPGRGNEKLFF	TGCGCCAGCAGCCCGGGCAGGGGGAATGAAAAACTGTTTTTT
.	TRBJ2-1	TRBV2	TRBD2	CASSGLAGNEQFF	TGTGCCAGCAGTGGACTAGCGGGCAATGAGCAGTTCTTC
many	TRBJ1-4	TRBV12-3/TRBV12-4	.	CASSQGRFNEKLFF	TGTGCCAGCAGCCAAGGACGCTTTAATGAAAAACTGTTTTTT
many	TRBJ2-5	TRBV6-5	TRBD1	CASSVTGQGARETQYF	TGTGCCAGCAGTGTTACGGGGCAGGGGGCGCGGGAGACCCAGTACTTC
many	TRBJ2-2	TRBV7-8	TRBD2	CASTPGSGGASGELFF	TGTGCCAGCACCCCTGGGAGCGGGGGCGCCTCCGGGGAGCTGTTTTTT
many	TRBJ2-3	TRBV24-1	TRBD1	CATSEGGAVTDTQYF	TGTGCCACCAGTGAAGGGGGCGCGGTAACAGATACGCAGTATTTT
.	TRBJ2-5	TRBV7-2	TRBD1	CASSRGQVGETQYF	TGTGCCAGCAGCCGCGGACAGGTTGGAGAGACCCAGTACTTC
.	TRBJ2-5	TRBV4-1	.	CASSQDEETQYF	TGCGCCAGCAGCCAAGATGAGGAGACCCAGTACTTC
.	TRBJ2-3	TRBV4-1	TRBD2	CASSQVQRGPGPTDTQYF	TGCGCCAGCAGCCAAGTCCAGCGGGGGCCGGGTCCGACAGATACGCAGTATTTT
few	TRBJ1-6	TRBV7-9	.	CASSLGQKNSPLHF	TGTGCCAGCAGCTTGGGGCAGAAAAATTCACCCCTCCACTTT
.	TRBJ2-5	TRBV5-6	.	CASSPLREGAGKTQYF	TGTGCCAGCAGCCCCCTAAGGGAGGGGGCAGGGAAGACCCAGTACTTC
.	TRBJ2-3	TRBV28	.	CASSFLGGIPDTQYF	TGTGCCAGCAGTTTTTTGGGGGGCATCCCAGATACGCAGTATTTT
few	TRBJ1-2	TRBV7-2	.	CASSFRGSPGYTF	TGTGCCAGCAGCTTCAGGGGTTCTCCCGGCTACACCTTC
many	TRBJ1-1	TRBV12-3/TRBV12-4	.	CASSRRRQVGDTEAFF	TGTGCCAGCAGTCGAAGAAGGCAGGTTGGTGACACTGAAGCTTTCTTT
.	TRBJ2-3	TRBV6-2/TRBV6-3	TRBD1	CASSYGDRGSTDTQYF	TGTGCCAGCAGTTACGGGGACAGAGGAAGCACAGATACGCAGTATTTT
few	TRBJ2-6	TRBV7-8	.	CASSSRGRGAGANVLTF	TGTGCCAGCAGCTCCCGGGGCCGGGGGGCCGGGGCCAACGTCCTGACTTTC
.	TRBJ2-1	TRBV7-3	TRBD2	CASSTGRAGGYNEQFF	TGTGCCAGCAGCACAGGCAGGGCGGGGGGGTACAATGAGCAGTTCTTC
many	TRBJ1-1	TRBV4-1	.	CASSQDAVNRRNTEAFF	TGCGCCAGCAGCCAAGATGCGGTCAACCGGCGAAACACTGAAGCTTTCTTT
.	TRBJ2-3	TRBV13	TRBD2	CASSAPGAGSTDTQYF	TGTGCCAGCAGCGCGCCTGGAGCGGGGAGCACAGATACGCAGTATTTT
many	TRBJ1-1	TRBV10-3	TRBD1	CAIGKQGGSTEAFF	TGTGCCATCGGAAAACAGGGGGGATCCACTGAAGCTTTCTTT
many	TRBJ2-1	TRBV7-6	.	CASSLIGWEQFF	TGTGCCAGCAGCTTAATCGGCTGGGAGCAGTTCTTC
.	TRBJ1-1	TRBV7-9	.	CASSPAFSNTEAFF	TGTGCCAGCAGCCCGGCTTTCTCGAACACTGAAGCTTTCTTT
.	TRBJ2-3	TRBV2	.	CASDRGTDTQYF	TGTGCCAGTGATAGGGGCACAGATACGCAGTATTTT
.	TRBJ1-2	TRBV6-5	.	CASSTDRSNYGYTF	TGTGCCAGCAGTACAGACAGATCTAACTATGGCTACACCTTC
many	TRBJ2-3	TRBV7-3	TRBD1	CASSLRGPSTDTQYF	TGTGCCAGCAGTTTAAGGGGGCCTAGCACAGATACGCAGTATTTT
many	TRBJ2-5	TRBV11-1	TRBD2	CASSLRTSGWETQYF	TGTGCCAGCAGCCTAAGGACTAGCGGCTGGGAGACCCAGTACTTC
many	TRBJ1-1	TRBV18	.	CASSPIEGTEAFF	TGTGCCAGCTCCCCCATTGAAGGGACTGAAGCTTTCTTT
many	TRBJ1-3	TRBV10-3	.	CAISGTDEGNTIYF	TGTGCCATCAGTGGGACCGACGAAGGAAACACCATATATTTT
many	TRBJ2-5	TRBV7-9	.	CASSLFSDQETQYF	TGTGCCAGCAGCTTATTTTCAGACCAAGAGACCCAGTACTTC
.	TRBJ2-1	TRBV12-3/TRBV12-4	TRBD1	CASRGGQGARNEQFF	TGTGCCAGCAGGGGGGGACAGGGGGCGCGCAATGAGCAGTTCTTC
many	TRBJ2-5	TRBV29-1	TRBD2	CSVEGRGTFETQYF	TGCAGCGTTGAAGGGCGGGGGACTTTTGAGACCCAGTACTTC